This T cell receptor (beta chain) was found in a study of cytomegalovirus exposure and HLA in healthy donors. Notes on the study in general: Other equally common chains were less clonally expanded than HLA-associated TCR beta chains, a later analysis showed. Owing to their indistinguishability, certain V segments, notably TRBV6-2 and TRBV6-3, were excluded. Researchers reported in a later analysis that a missense DCLRE1C variant was tied to TCR beta V- and J-gene trimming. Earlier results showed most TCR beta V segments being productive about 90% or about 30% of the time.

The germline gives CDR1 SNHLY, CDR2 FYNNEI. The CDR3 is 12 residues long. This PCR relied on a set of 60 Vbeta primers and 13 Jbeta primers. Sequenced by immunoSEQ multiplex PCR; TCRdb stores in-frame clones only, minus some. This sample has more than 90,000 clones, with approximately 76% found just once. A word on this clone: The antigen remains unidentified.

Material for sequencing was PBMCs. The rearrangement joins TRBV2 to TRBJ2-1, with D possibly TRBD2 on 5 matching bases. The TCR was taken from a man between 45 and 60 years old in good health and CMV-seropositive. CDR3 nucleotides: TGTGCTACTTCAGGCGTCCGGGGATTGCAGTTCTTC. Its translation is CATSGVRGLQFF.